These 15 T cell receptor beta chains came from one sample sequenced in a study of blood T cell repertoires in COVID-19. The repertoire was sequenced with immunoSEQ multiplex PCR; TCRdb's copy has only in-frame clones and lacks some. The sample has about 45,000 clones; roughly nine tenths are singletons. The sample comprised peripheral blood. The receptors originated from a human donor in a cohort sampled during active COVID-19.

In nucleotides, the CDR3 is TGTGCCAGCAGCGTAGATCACCTAGGTAGACAGTTCTTC. Residues: CASSVDHLGRQFF. This chain uses TRBV9 with TRBJ2-1, with unresolved D. In germline, CDR1 is SGDLS, CDR2 YYNGEE. The CDR3 is 13 amino acids. V lost 0 bases and J lost 13, with 14 bases in between.

The rearrangement links TRBV18 to TRBJ1-6; 11 bases agree with TRBD1. The V gene's germline CDR1 is KGHSH and CDR2 LQKENI. The CDR3 is made up of 16 amino acids. V lost 6 bases, J lost 10 bases, and 11 bases stayed unmatched. This chain's CDR3 is CASSSDPGQGDSPLHF. CDR3 nucleotides: TGTGCCAGCTCCTCTGATCCGGGACAGGGGGACTCACCCCTCCACTTT.

The chain couples TRBV9 to TRBJ2-7, with 10 bases fitting TRBD2. With V trimmed by 0 bases and J by 5 bases, 8 bases remained unmatched. Per germline, CDR1 SGDLS and CDR2 YYNGEE. The CDR3 is made up of 16 amino acids. CDR3 nucleotide sequence: TGTGCCAGCAGCGTAGAAGCGGGGGGGCTCGGAAACGAGCAGTACTTC. Translating it yields CASSVEAGGLGNEQYF.

This sequence joins TRBV7-8 and TRBJ2-3, with 8 bases fitting TRBD2. J lost 1 base, V lost 6 bases, and 9 bases had no gene match. The CDR3 has 16 amino acids. Germline CDR1 and CDR2: SGHVS and FQNEAQ. The CDR3 reads CASSSAPRGGTDTQYF. The CDR3 DNA follows: TGTGCCAGCAGTTCAGCCCCGCGGGGGGGCACAGATACGCAGTATTTT.

The chain combines TRBV5-4 with TRBJ2-1; 7 bases agree with TRBD1. The CDR3 has 14 residues. CDR1 SGHNT and CDR2 YYREEE come from the germline V gene (reference sequence). Trimming removed 2 bases from V and 6 bases from J; junction bases left unmatched: 5. This chain's CDR3 is CASSLRGLSNEQFF. CDR3 sequence (DNA): TGTGCCAGCAGCTTAAGGGGGCTAAGCAATGAGCAGTTCTTC.

The chain uses TRBV5-6 and TRBJ2-5; 10 bases line up with TRBD2. The germline CDR1 and CDR2 sequences are SGHDT and YYEEEE. V shed 1 base, J shed 2 bases, and the junction held 11 bases outside the gene matches. The CDR3 consists of 18 residues. CDR3 DNA sequence: TGTGCCAGCAGCTTGTTTGTAGCGGGGGGCCGTGGGCAAGAGACCCAGTACTTC. It is translated as CASSLFVAGGRGQETQYF.

The chain links TRBV6-5 to TRBJ2-7; the match to TRBD2 covers 11 bases. The germline V gene has CDR1 MNHEY and CDR2 SVGAGI. Unmatched junction bases numbered 5, after V lost 5 bases and J lost 2 bases. The CDR3 contains 15 residues. In DNA, the CDR3 is TGTGCCAGCAGTCCGTCACTAGCGGGGGCCTACGAGCAGTACTTC. Encoded protein: CASSPSLAGAYEQYF.

The V and J genes are TRBV5-4 and TRBJ1-2, with 9 bases lining up with TRBD1. With 3 bases clipped from V and 5 bases from J, the junction kept 8 bases outside the gene matches. This CDR3 has 15 amino acids. Per the germline V gene, CDR1 is SGHNT and CDR2 is YYREEE (reference sequence). The CDR3 spells CASSSTTGQGYGYTF. CDR3 DNA sequence: TGTGCCAGCAGCTCGACAACCGGACAGGGGTATGGCTACACCTTC.

The gene calls are TRBV3-1 (or the pseudogene TRBV3-2) and TRBJ1-2; unclear D gene. This CDR3 is 14 amino acids long. In germline, CDR1 is LGHDT, CDR2 YNNKEL (reference sequence). V was cut by 2 bases and J by 3 bases, with 10 bases left in between. This CDR3 reads CASSQKIGDYGYTF. DNA of the CDR3: TGTGCCAGCAGCCAAAAAATCGGGGACTATGGCTACACCTTC.

J is TRBJ2-1 and V is TRBV5-4, with 8 bases lining up with TRBD1. Looked up from germline, CDR1 is SGHNT and CDR2 is YYREEE (reference sequence). The CDR3 is made up of 17 amino acids. The V gene end was trimmed by 4 bases and the J gene end by 0 bases; junction bases not matched to a gene: 9. The CDR3 DNA is TGTGCCAGCAGCGAGGGGACAGGTTCGAGCTCCTACAATGAGCAGTTCTTC. This sequence encodes CASSEGTGSSSYNEQFF.

The chain links TRBV18 to TRBJ2-1; 12 bases map to TRBD2. This CDR3 spans 16 amino acids. CDR1 and CDR2 from the germline V gene are KGHSH and LQKENI. Trimming removed 1 base from V and 5 bases from J; junction bases left unmatched: 3. The CDR3 loop reads CASSPQRLAGDNEQFF. In DNA, the CDR3 is TGTGCCAGCTCACCACAGCGACTAGCGGGGGACAATGAGCAGTTCTTC.

The V and J genes are TRBV30 and TRBJ2-7; 8 positions agree with TRBD1. The V segment lost 7 bases and the J segment 5 bases; nucleotides outside the gene matches: 16. CDR1 and CDR2 (germline): GTSNPN, SVGIG (reference sequence). This CDR3 has 15 amino acids. For the CDR3, the DNA is TGTGCCTCAGGGATAGGACAGGGAATGAGGGACGAGCAGTACTTC. Translation: CASGIGQGMRDEQYF.

This clone was recorded only once. This chain uses TRBV27 with TRBJ1-3, with a tentative D call TRBD1 (5 bases). The V and J ends lost 8 bases and 0 bases respectively, with 14 bases between them. This CDR3 region has 15 residues. Germline V CDR1 and CDR2: MNHEY, SMNVEV (reference sequence). The CDR3 loop reads CASGRDSSSGNTIYF. The CDR3 coding sequence is TGTGCCAGCGGTAGGGACTCAAGCTCTGGAAACACCATATATTTT.

The chain couples TRBV2 to TRBJ2-6, with D perhaps TRBD1 (5 bases). CDR3 length equals 15 residues. Germline V gives CDR1 SNHLY, CDR2 FYNNEI. The CDR3 spells CALGVVGSGANVLTF. The CDR3 DNA reads as TGTGCTCTAGGGGTTGTAGGCTCTGGGGCCAACGTCCTGACTTTC.

The chain has TRBV11-2 and TRBJ1-1; 8 nucleotides line up with TRBD1. Germline CDR1 SGHAT, CDR2 FQNNGV. V trimming: 2 bases; J trimming: 5 bases; junction bases outside the gene matches: 1. The CDR3 has 13 amino acids. CDR3 sequence reads: CASSLQGATEAFF. CDR3 sequence (DNA): TGTGCCAGCAGCTTACAGGGGGCAACTGAAGCTTTCTTT.